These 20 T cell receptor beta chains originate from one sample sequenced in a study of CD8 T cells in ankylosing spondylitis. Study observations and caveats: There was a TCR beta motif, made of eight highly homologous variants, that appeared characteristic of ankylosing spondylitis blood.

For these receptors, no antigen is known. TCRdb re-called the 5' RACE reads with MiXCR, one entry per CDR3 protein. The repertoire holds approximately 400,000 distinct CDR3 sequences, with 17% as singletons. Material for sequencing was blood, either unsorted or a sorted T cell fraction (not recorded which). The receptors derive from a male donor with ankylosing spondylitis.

The CDR3 here is CASSLIGDNEAFF. For the CDR3, the DNA is TGTGCCAGCAGCTTAATTGGAGATAATGAAGCTTTCTTT. The chain has TRBV11-2 and TRBJ1-1; no reliable D call. V dropped 2 bases and J dropped 7 bases, with 11 bases sitting between them. Germline assignment: CDR1 SGHAT and CDR2 FQNNGV. The CDR3 contains 13 residues.

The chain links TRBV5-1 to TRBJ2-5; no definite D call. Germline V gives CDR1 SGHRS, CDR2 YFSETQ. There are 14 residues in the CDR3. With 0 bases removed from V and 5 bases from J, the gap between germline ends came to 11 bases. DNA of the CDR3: TGCGCCAGCAGCTTGGGCCAGCTGGGGGAGACCCAGTACTTC. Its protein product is CASSLGQLGETQYF.

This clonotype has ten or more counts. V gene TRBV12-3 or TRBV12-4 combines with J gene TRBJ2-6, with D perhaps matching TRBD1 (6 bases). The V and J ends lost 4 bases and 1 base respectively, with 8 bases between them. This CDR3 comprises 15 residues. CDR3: CASSYRVSGANVLTF. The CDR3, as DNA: TGTGCCAGCAGTTACAGGGTTTCTGGGGCCAACGTCCTGACTTTC.

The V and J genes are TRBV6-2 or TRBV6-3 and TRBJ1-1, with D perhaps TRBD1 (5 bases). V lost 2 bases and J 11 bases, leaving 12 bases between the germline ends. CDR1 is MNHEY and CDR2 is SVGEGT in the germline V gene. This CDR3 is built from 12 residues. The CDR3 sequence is CASSYGAGKAFF. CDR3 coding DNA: TGTGCCAGCAGTTACGGGGCAGGAAAGGCTTTCTTT.

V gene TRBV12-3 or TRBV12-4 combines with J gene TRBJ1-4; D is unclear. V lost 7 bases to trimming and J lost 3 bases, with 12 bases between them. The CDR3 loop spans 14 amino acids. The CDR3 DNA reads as TGTGCCAGCAATTGGCCGGGATCTAATGAAAAACTGTTTTTT. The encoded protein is CASNWPGSNEKLFF.

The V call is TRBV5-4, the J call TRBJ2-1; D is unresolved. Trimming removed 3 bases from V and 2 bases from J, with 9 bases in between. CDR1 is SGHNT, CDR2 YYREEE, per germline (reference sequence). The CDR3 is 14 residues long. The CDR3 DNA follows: TGTGCCAGCAGCTCCCATTCCACCTACAATGAGCAGTTCTTC. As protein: CASSSHSTYNEQFF.

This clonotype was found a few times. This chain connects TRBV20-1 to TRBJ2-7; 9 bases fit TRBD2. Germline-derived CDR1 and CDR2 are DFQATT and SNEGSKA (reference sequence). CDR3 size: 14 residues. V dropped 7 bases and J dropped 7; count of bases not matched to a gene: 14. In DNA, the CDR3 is TGCAGTGGAGGGCTAGCGGGACTATGGGGAGAGCAGTACTTC. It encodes CSGGLAGLWGEQYF.

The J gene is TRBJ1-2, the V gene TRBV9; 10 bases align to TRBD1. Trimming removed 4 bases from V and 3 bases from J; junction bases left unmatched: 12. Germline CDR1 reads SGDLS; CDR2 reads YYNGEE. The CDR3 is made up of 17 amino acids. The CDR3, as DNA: TGTGCCAGCAGCCCCCGGGGACAGGGGATTCGCGACTATGGCTACACCTTC. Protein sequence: CASSPRGQGIRDYGYTF.

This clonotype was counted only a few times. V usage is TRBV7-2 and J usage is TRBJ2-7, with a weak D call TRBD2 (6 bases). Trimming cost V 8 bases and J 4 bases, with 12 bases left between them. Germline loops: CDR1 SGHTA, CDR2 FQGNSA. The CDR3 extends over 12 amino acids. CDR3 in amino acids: CASRDSGYEQYF. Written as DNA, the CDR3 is TGTGCCAGCCGGGACTCAGGATACGAGCAGTACTTC.

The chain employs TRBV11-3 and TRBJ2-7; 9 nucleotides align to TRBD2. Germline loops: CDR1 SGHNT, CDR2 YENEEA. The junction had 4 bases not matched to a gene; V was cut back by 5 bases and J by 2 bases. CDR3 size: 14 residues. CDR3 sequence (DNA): TGTGCCAGCAGCCCGGCTAGCGGGACCTACGAGCAGTACTTC. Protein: CASSPASGTYEQYF.

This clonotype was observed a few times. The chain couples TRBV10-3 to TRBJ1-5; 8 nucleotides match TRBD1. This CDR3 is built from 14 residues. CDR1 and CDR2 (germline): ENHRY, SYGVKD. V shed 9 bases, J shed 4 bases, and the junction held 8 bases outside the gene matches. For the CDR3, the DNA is TGTGCCATTTCGGGGGACAGGCAAAATCAGCCCCAGCATTTT. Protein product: CAISGDRQNQPQHF.

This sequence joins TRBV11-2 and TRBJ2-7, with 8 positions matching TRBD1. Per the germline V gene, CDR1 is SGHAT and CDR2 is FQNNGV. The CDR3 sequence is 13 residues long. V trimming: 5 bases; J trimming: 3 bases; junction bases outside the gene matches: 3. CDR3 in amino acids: CASSEDRDYEQYF. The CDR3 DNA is TGTGCCAGCAGCGAGGACAGGGACTACGAGCAGTACTTC.

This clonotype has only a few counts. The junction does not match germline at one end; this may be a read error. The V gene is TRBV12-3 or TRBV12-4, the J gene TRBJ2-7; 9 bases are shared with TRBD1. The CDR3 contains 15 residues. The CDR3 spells CASSPRQGESSEQYF. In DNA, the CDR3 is TGTGCCAGCAGTCCCAGACAGGGGGAATCCTCCGAGCAGTACTTC.

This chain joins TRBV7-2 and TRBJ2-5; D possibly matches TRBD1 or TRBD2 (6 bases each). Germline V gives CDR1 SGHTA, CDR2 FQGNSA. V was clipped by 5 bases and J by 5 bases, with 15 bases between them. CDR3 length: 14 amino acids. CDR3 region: CASSKGGGLETQYF. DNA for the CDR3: TGTGCCAGCAGCAAAGGAGGGGGGCTGGAGACCCAGTACTTC.

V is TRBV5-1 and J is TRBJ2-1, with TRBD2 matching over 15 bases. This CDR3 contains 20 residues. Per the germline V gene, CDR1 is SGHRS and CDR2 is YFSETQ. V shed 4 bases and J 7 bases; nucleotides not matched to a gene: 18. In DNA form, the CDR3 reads TGCGCCAGCAGCCCGCTGGGAGTTGGACTAGCGGGAGGGCCTGTGAATGAGCAGTTCTTC. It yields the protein CASSPLGVGLAGGPVNEQFF. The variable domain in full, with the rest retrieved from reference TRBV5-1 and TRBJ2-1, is KAGVTQTPRYLIKTRGQQVTLSCSPISGHRSVSWYQQTPGQGLQFLFEYFSETQRNKGNFPGRFSGRQFSNSRSEMNVSTLELGDSALYLCASSPLGVGLAGGPVNEQFFGPGTRLTVL.

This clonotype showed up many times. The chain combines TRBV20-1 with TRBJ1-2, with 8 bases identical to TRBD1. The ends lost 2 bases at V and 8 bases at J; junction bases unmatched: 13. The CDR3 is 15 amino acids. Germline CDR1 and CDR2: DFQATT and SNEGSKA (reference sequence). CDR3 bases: TGCAGTGCTAGACCGGAGGAAGGACAGGGAAAAGGCTACACCTTC. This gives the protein CSARPEEGQGKGYTF.

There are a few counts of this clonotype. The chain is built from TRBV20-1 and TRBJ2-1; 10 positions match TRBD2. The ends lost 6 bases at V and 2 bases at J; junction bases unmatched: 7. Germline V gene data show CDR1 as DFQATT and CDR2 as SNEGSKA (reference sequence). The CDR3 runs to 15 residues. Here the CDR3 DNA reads TGCAGTGCGCCCGGGACTAGCGATACCTACAATGAGCAGTTCTTC. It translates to CSAPGTSDTYNEQFF.

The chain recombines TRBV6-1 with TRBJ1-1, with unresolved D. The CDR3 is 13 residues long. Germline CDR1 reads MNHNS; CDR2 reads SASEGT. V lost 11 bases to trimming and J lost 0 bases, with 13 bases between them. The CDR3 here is CAGRLGLNTEAFF. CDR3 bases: TGTGCCGGAAGACTGGGTTTGAACACTGAAGCTTTCTTT.

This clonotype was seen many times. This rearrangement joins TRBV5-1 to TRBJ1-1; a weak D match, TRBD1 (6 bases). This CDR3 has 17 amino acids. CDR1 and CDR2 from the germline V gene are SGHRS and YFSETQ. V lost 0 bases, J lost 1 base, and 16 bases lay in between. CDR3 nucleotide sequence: TGCGCCAGCAGCTTGGCGGGGGGCGGTGTCCCGAACACTGAAGCTTTCTTT. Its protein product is CASSLAGGGVPNTEAFF.

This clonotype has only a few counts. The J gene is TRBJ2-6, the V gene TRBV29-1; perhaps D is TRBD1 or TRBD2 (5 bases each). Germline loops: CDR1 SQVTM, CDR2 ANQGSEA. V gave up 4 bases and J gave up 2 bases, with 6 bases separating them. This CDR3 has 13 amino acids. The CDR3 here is CSVVGAGANVLTF. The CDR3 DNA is TGCAGCGTTGTGGGGGCTGGGGCCAACGTCCTGACTTTC. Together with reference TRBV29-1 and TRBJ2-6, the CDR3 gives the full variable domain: SAVISQKPSRDICQRGTSLTIQCQVDSQVTMMFWYRQQPGQSLTLIATANQGSEATYESGFVIDKFPISRPNLTFSTLTVSNMSPEDSSIYLCSVVGAGANVLTFGAGSRLTVL.